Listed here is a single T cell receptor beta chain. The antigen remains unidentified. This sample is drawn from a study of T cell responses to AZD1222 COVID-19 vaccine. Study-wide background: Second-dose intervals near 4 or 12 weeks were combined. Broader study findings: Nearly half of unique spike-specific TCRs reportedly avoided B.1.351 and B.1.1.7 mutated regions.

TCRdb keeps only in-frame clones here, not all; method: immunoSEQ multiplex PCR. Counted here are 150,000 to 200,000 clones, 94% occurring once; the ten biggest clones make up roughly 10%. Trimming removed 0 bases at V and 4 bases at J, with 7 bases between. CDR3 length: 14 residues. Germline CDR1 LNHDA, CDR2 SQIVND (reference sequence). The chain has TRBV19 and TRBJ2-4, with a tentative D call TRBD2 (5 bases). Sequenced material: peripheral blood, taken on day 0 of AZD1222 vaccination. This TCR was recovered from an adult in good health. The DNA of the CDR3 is TGTGCCAGTAGTATAGATCCGGGGAAAAACATTCAGTACTTC. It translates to CASSIDPGKNIQYF.